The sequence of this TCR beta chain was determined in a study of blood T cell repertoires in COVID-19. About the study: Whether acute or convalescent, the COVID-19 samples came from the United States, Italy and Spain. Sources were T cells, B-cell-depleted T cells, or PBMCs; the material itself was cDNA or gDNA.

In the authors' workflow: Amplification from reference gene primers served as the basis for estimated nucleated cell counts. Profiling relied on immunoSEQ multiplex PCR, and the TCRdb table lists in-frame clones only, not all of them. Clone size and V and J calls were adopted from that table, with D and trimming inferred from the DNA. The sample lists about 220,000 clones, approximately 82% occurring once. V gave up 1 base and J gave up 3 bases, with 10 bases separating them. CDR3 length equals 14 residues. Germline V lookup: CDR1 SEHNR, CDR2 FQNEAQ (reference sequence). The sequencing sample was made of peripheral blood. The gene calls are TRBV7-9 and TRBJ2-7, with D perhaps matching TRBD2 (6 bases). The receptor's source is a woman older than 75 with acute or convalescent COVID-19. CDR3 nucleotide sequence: TGTGCCAGCAGCTTAGGGGGGGACCTCTACGAGCAGTACTTC. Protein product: CASSLGGDLYEQYF.